The source of this T cell receptor beta chain is a study of PD-1 blockade in classical Hodgkin lymphoma. The table came from immunoSEQ multiplex PCR; TCRdb's copy has only in-frame clones and leaves some out. This table has approximately 100,000 clones, more than 85% appearing once. Per the germline V gene, CDR1 is SNHLY and CDR2 is FYNNEI. This CDR3 is 13 amino acids long. Trimming shortened V by 6 bases and J by 11 bases, and 19 bases separated the two germline ends. Every patient had relapsed following autologous stem cell transplantation, and cohorts differed in brentuximab vedotin exposure. The material sequenced was peripheral blood mononuclear cells (PBMCs), taken before the second cycle of nivolumab. This sequence was found in a human donor with classical Hodgkin lymphoma. This chain connects TRBV2 to TRBJ1-2; D perhaps matches TRBD1 (5 bases). In DNA, the CDR3 is TGTGCCAGCAGGGAGGACCCAGGGCGATCGTACACCTTC. Residues: CASREDPGRSYTF.